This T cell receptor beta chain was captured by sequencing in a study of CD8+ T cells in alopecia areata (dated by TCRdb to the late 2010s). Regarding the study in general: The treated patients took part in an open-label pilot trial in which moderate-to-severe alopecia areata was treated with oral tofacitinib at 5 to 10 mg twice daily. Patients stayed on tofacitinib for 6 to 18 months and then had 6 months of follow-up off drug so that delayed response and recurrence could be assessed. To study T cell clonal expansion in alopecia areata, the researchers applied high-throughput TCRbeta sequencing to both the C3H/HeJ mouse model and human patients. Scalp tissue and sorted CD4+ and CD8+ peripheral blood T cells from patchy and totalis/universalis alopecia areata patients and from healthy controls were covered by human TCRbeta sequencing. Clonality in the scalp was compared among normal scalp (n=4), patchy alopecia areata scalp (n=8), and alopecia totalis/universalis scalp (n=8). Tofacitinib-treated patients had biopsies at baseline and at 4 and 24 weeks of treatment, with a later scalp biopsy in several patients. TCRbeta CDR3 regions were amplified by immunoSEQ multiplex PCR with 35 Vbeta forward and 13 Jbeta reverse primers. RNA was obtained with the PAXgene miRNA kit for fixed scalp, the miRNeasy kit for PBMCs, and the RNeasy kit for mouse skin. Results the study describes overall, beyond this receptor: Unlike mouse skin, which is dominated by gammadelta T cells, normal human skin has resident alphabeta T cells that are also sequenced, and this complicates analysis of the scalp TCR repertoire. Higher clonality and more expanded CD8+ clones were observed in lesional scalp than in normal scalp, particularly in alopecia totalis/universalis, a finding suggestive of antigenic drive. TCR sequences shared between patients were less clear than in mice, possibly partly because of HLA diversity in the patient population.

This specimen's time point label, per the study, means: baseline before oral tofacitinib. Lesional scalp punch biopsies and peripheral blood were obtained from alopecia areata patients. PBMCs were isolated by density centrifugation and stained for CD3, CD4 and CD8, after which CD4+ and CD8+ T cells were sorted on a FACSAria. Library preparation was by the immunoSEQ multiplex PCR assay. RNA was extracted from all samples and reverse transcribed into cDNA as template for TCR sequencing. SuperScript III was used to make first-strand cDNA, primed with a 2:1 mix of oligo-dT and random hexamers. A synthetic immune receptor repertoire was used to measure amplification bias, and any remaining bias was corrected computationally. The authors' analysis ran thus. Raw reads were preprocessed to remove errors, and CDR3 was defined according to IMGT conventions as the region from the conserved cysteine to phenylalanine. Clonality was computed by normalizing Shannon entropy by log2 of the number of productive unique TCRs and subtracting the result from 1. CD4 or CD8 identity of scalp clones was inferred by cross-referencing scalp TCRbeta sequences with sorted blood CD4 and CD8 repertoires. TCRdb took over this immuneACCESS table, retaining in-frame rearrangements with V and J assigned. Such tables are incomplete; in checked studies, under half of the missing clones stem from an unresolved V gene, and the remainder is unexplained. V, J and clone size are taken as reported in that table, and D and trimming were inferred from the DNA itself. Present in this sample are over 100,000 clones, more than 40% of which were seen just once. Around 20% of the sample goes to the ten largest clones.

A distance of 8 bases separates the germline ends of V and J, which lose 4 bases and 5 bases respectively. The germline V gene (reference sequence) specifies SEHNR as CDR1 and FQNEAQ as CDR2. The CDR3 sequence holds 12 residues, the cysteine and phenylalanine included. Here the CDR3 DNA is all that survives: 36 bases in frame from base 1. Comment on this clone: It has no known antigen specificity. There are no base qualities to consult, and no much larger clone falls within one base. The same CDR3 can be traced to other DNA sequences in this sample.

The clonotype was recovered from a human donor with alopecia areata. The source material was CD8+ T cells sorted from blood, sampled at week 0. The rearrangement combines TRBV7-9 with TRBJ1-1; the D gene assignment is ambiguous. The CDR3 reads CASSWGGTEAFF. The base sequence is TGTGCCAGCAGCTGGGGAGGGACTGAAGCTTTCTTT. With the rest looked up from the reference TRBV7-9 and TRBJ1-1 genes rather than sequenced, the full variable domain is DTGVSQNPRHKITKRGQNVTFRCDPISEHNRLYWYRQTLGQGPEFLTYFQNEAQLEKSRLLSDRFSAERPKGSFSTLEIQRTEQGDSAMYLCASSWGGTEAFFGQGTRLTVV.